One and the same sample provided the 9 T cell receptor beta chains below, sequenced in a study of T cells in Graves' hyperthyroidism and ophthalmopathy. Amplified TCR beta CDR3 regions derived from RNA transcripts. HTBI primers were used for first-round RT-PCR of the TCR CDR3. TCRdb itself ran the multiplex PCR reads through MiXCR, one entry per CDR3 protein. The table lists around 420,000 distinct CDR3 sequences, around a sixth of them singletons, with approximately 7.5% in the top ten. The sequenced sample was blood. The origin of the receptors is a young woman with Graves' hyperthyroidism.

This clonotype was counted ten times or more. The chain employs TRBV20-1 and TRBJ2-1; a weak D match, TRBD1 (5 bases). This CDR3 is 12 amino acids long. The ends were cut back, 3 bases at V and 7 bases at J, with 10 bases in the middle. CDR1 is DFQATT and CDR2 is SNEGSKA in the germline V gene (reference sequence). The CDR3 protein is CSARDKENEQFF. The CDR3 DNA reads TGCAGTGCTAGGGACAAGGAGAATGAGCAGTTCTTC.

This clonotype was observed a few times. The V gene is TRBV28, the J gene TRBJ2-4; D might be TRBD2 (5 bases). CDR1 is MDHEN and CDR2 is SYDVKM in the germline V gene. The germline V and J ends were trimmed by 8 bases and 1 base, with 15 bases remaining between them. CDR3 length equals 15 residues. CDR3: CASRGRPPAKNIQYF. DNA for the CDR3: TGTGCCAGCCGGGGAAGACCACCCGCCAAAAACATTCAGTACTTC. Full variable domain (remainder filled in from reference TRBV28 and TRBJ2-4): DVKVTQSSRYLVKRTGEKVFLECVQDMDHENMFWYRQDPGLGLRLIYFSYDVKMKEKGDIPEGYSVSREKKERFSLILESASTNQTSMYLCASRGRPPAKNIQYFGAGTRLSVL.

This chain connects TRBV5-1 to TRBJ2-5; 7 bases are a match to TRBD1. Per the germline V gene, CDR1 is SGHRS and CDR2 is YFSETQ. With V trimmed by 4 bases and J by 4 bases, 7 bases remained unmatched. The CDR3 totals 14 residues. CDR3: CASSVGTALETQYF. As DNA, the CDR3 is TGCGCCAGCAGCGTCGGGACAGCCCTAGAGACCCAGTACTTC.

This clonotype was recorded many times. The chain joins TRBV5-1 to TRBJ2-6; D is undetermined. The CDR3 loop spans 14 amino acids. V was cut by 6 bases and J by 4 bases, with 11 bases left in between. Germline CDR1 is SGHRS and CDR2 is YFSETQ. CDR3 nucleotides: TGCGCCAGCACCCAGCAGCCCGGGGCCAACGTCCTGACTTTC. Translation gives CASTQQPGANVLTF.

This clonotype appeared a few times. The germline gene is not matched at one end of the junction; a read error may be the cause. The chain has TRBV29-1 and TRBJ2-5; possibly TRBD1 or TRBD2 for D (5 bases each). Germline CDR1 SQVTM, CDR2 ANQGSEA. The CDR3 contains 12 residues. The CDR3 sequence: CSAGTAQEAQYF. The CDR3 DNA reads TGCAGCGCCGGGACGGCCCAAGAGGCCCAGTACTTC. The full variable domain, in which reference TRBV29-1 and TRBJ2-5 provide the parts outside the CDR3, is SAVISQKPSRDICQRGTSLTIQCQVDSQVTMMFWYRQQPGQSLTLIATANQGSEATYESGFVIDKFPISRPNLTFSTLTVSNMSPEDSSIYLCSAGTAQEAQYFGPGTRLLVL.

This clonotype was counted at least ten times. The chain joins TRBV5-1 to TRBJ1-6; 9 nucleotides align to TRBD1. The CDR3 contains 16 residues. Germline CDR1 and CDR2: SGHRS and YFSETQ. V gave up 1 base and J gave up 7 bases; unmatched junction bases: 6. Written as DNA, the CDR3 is TGCGCCAGCAGCTTGACGCGACAGGGGGTAAATTCACCCCTCCACTTT. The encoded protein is CASSLTRQGVNSPLHF.

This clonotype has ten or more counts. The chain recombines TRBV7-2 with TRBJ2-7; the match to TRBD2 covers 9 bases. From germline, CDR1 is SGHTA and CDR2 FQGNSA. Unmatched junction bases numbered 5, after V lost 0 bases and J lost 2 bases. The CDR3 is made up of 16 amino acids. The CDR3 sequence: CASSLAWAGGTYEQYF. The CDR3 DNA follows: TGTGCCAGCAGCTTAGCGTGGGCGGGAGGGACCTACGAGCAGTACTTC. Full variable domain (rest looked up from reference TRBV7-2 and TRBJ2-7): GAGVSQSPSNKVTEKGKDVELRCDPISGHTALYWYRQSLGQGLEFLIYFQGNSAPDKSGLPSDRFSAERTGGSVSTLTIQRTQQEDSAVYLCASSLAWAGGTYEQYFGPGTRLTVT.

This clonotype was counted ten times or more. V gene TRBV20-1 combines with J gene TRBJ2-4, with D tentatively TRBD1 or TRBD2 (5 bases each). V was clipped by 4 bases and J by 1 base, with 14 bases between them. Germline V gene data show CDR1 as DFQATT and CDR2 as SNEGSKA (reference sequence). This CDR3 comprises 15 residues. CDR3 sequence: CSATERGVAKNIQYF. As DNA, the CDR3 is TGCAGTGCTACCGAGAGAGGGGTGGCCAAAAACATTCAGTACTTC.

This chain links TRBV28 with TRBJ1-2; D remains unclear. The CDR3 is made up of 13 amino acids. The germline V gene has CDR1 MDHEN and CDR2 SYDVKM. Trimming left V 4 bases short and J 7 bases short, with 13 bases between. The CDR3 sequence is CASSSRIGAGYTF. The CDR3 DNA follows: TGTGCCAGCAGTTCCCGGATAGGAGCTGGCTACACCTTC.